This TCR beta chain was recorded in a study of T cells in Graves' hyperthyroidism and ophthalmopathy. There were TCR beta CDR3 regions amplified from RNA transcripts. A first-round RT-PCR of the TCR CDR3 used the HTBI primer set. From the multiplex PCR reads, TCRdb called clonotypes with MiXCR, one entry per CDR3 protein. The sample includes about 740,000 distinct CDR3 sequences, around 13% of them seen just once. This clonotype was seen a handful of times. Its antigen is not identified. Study results and caveats: Progression to ophthalmopathy was predicted a median of approximately 6.4 months early.

V was shortened by 5 bases and J by 0 bases, with 9 bases between the two germline ends. The CDR3 extends over 13 amino acids. CDR1 and CDR2 from the germline V gene are GTSNPN and SVGIG (reference sequence). The study left out patients who had uncontrolled infection, other autoimmune disease, pregnancy or lactation. From more than 8 ml of fresh peripheral blood, PBMCs were isolated. The sample taken for sequencing was blood. The chain employs TRBV30 and TRBJ2-3; D is undetermined. The TCR comes from a woman between 18 and 29 years old with Graves' hyperthyroidism. DNA of the CDR3: TGTGCCTGGGCTGGGTCTAGCACAGATACGCAGTATTTT. Amino acid sequence: CAWAGSSTDTQYF.